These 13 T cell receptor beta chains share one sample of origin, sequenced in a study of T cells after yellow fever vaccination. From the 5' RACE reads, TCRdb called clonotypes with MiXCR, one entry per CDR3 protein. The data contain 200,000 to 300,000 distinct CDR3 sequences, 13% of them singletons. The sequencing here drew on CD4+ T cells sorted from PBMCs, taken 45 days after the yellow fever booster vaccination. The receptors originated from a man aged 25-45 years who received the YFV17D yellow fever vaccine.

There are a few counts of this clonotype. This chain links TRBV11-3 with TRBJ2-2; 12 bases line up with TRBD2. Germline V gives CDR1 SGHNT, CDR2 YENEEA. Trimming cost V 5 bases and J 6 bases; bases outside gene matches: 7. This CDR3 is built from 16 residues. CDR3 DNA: TGTGCCAGCAGCGAGCTAGCGGGAGGGCCGTCCGGGGAGCTGTTTTTT. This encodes CASSELAGGPSGELFF.

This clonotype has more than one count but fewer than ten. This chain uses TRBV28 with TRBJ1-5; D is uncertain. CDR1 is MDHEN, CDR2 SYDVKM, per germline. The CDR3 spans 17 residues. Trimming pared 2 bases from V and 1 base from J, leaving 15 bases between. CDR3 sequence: CASSLPLGRGSNQPQHF. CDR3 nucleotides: TGTGCCAGCAGTTTACCACTTGGCAGAGGGAGCAATCAGCCCCAGCATTTT.

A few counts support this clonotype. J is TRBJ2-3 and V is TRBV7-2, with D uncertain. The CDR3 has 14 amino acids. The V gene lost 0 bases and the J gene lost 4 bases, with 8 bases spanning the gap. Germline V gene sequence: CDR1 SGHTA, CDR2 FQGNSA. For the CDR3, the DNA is TGTGCCAGCAGCTTAGCGGCTCCTCCAGATACGCAGTATTTT. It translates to CASSLAAPPDTQYF. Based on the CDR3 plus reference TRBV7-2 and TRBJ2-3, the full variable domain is GAGVSQSPSNKVTEKGKDVELRCDPISGHTALYWYRQSLGQGLEFLIYFQGNSAPDKSGLPSDRFSAERTGGSVSTLTIQRTQQEDSAVYLCASSLAAPPDTQYFGPGTRLTVL.

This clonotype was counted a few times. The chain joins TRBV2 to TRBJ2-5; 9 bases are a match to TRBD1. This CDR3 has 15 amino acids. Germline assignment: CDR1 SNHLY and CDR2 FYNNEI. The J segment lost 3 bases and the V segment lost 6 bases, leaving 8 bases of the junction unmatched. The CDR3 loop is CASRTNRGREETQYF. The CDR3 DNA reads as TGTGCCAGCAGAACAAACAGGGGGCGAGAAGAGACCCAGTACTTC.

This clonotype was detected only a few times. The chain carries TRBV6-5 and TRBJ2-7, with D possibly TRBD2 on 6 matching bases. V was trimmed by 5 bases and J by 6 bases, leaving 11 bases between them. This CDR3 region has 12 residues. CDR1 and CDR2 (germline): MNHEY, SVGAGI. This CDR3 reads CASSATSLEQYF. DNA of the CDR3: TGTGCCAGCAGTGCGACTAGTCTCGAGCAGTACTTC.

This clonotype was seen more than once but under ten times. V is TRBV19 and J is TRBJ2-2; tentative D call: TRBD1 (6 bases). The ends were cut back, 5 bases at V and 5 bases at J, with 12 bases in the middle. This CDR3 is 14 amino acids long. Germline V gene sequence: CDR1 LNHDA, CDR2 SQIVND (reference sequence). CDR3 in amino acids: CASSPGTQTGELFF. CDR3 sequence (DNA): TGTGCCAGTAGTCCTGGGACACAGACCGGGGAGCTGTTTTTT.

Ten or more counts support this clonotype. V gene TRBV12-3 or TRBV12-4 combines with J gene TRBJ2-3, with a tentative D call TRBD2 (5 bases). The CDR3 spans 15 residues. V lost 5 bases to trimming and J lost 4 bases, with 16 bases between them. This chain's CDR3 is CASSPSPHGADTQYF. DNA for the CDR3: TGTGCCAGCAGTCCCAGCCCACACGGGGCAGATACGCAGTATTTT.

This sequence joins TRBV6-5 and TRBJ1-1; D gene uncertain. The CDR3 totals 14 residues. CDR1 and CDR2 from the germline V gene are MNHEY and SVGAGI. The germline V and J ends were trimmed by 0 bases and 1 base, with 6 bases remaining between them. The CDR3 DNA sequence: TGTGCCAGCAGTTACTCGATCGAGAACACTGAAGCTTTCTTT. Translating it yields CASSYSIENTEAFF.

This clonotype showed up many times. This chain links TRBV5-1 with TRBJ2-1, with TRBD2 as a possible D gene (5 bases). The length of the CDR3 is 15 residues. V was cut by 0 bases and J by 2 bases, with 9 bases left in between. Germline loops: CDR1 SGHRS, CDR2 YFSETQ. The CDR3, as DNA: TGCGCCAGCAGCTTGGTTCCCGGGGCCTACAATGAGCAGTTCTTC. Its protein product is CASSLVPGAYNEQFF.

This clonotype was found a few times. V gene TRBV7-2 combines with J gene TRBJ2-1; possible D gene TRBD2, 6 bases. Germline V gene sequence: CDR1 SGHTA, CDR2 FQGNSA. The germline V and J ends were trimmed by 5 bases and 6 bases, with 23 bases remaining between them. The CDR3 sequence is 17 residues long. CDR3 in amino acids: CASSPSRGVGRRNEQFF. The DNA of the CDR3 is TGTGCCAGCAGCCCCTCGCGGGGCGTGGGAAGGCGCAATGAGCAGTTCTTC.

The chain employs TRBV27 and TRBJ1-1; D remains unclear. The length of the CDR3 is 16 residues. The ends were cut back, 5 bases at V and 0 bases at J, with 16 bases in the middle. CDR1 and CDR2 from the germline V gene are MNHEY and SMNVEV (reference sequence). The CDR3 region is CASSPLDGSMNTEAFF. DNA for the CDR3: TGTGCCAGCAGTCCCCTGGACGGGTCCATGAACACTGAAGCTTTCTTT.

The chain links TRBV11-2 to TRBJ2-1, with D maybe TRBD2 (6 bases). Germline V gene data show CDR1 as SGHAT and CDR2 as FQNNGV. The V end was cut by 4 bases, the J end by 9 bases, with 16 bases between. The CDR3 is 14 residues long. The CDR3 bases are TGTGCCAGCAGCTCGTCCACTAGCTACGGTGAGCAGTTCTTC. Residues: CASSSSTSYGEQFF.

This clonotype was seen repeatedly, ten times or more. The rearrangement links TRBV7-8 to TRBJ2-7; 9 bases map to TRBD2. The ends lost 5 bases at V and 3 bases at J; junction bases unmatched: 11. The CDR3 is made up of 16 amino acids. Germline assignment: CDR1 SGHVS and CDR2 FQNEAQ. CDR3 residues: CASSPAISGGSYEQYF. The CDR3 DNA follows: TGTGCCAGCAGCCCCGCTATTAGCGGGGGAAGCTACGAGCAGTACTTC. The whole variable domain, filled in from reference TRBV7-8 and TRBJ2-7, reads GAGVSQSPRYKVAKRGQDVALRCDPISGHVSLFWYQQALGQGPEFLTYFQNEAQLDKSGLPSDRFFAERPEGSVSTLKIQRTQQEDSAVYLCASSPAISGGSYEQYFGPGTRLTVT.